This is a list of T cell receptor beta chains from one sample in a study of beta chain features in type 1 diabetes. This table comes from immunoSEQ multiplex PCR, and its TCRdb copy is limited to in-frame clones, with some not included. The sample shows 130,000 or so clones, roughly 15% of them seen only once. The sample consisted of central memory CD4+ T cells from blood. All receptors come from a man aged 25-45 years with type 1 diabetes. Both conserved end residues are part of each CDR3. The D gene is left open where the match is weak. Only some rows state a clone size, as once, few, many or a class for expanded clones.

size: -
V: TRBV5-4
D: -
length: 12
J: TRBJ2-7
DNA: TGTGCCAGCAGCAAGGGGTTCTACGAGCAGTACTTC
CDR3: CASSKGFYEQYF

size: -
V: TRBV5-4
D: -
length: 15
J: TRBJ1-3
DNA: TGTGCCAGCAGCTTTCGGGAGTTCTCTGGAAACACCATATATTTT
CDR3: CASSFREFSGNTIYF

size: many
V: TRBV6-6
D: -
length: 12
J: TRBJ1-1
DNA: TGTGCCAGCAGTGTACCGGGAACTGAAGCTTTCTTT
CDR3: CASSVPGTEAFF

size: few
V: TRBV29-1
D: -
length: 14
J: TRBJ1-1
DNA: TGCAGCGTTGAAGTACAGGGAAGGGGCACTGAAGCTTTCTTT
CDR3: CSVEVQGRGTEAFF

size: -
V: TRBV7-9
D: -
length: 13
J: TRBJ2-2
DNA: TGTGCCAGCAGTCCTCTGGGGCCCGGGGAGCTGTTTTTT
CDR3: CASSPLGPGELFF

size: few
V: TRBV6-5
D: -
length: 14
J: TRBJ2-7
DNA: TGTGCCAGCAGTTCCTACGTCGGGGTTAGCGAGCAGTACTTC
CDR3: CASSSYVGVSEQYF

size: few
V: TRBV7-2
D: TRBD2
length: 15
J: TRBJ2-1
DNA: TGTGCCAGCGGCGGGCTAGCGGGGGGTAGGAATGAGCAGTTCTTC
CDR3: CASGGLAGGRNEQFF

size: -
V: TRBV27
D: TRBD1
length: 15
J: TRBJ2-5
DNA: TGTGCCAGCAGTTTATCACACAGGGGGCAAGAGACCCAGTACTTC
CDR3: CASSLSHRGQETQYF

size: -
V: TRBV6-6
D: -
length: 12
J: TRBJ2-7
DNA: TGTGCCAGCAGTTACGGGGGAAACGAGCAGTACTTC
CDR3: CASSYGGNEQYF

size: -
V: TRBV4-3
D: -
length: 15
J: TRBJ2-1
DNA: TGCGCCAGCAGCCAATTCGTGGCGGGCTACAATGAGCAGTTCTTC
CDR3: CASSQFVAGYNEQFF

size: -
V: TRBV7-9
D: -
length: 13
J: TRBJ1-6
DNA: TGTGCCAGCAGCTCCAGTCGAAATTCACCCCTCCACTTT
CDR3: CASSSSRNSPLHF

size: -
V: TRBV11-2
D: -
length: 14
J: TRBJ1-6
DNA: TGTGCCAGCAGCTTAGGGAACTATAATTCACCCCTCCACTTT
CDR3: CASSLGNYNSPLHF

size: -
V: TRBV7-9
D: -
length: 12
J: TRBJ1-5
DNA: TGTGCCAGCAGCTCGCCAAATCAGCCCCAGCATTTT
CDR3: CASSSPNQPQHF

size: few
V: TRBV18
D: -
length: 14
J: TRBJ1-1
DNA: TGTGCCAGCTCACCAAACACCAGGATCACTGAAGCTTTCTTT
CDR3: CASSPNTRITEAFF

size: -
V: TRBV4-3
D: -
length: 16
J: TRBJ2-2
DNA: TGCGCCAGCAGCCCTGCTGGGACGGCGAACACCGGGGAGCTGTTTTTT
CDR3: CASSPAGTANTGELFF

size: -
V: TRBV7-6
D: TRBD1
length: 14
J: TRBJ2-7
DNA: TGTGCCAGCAGTCCCGGGACAGGGGGCCTCGAGCAGTACTTC
CDR3: CASSPGTGGLEQYF

size: -
V: TRBV29-1
D: -
length: 10
J: TRBJ2-7
DNA: TGCAGCGTTTATAACAACGAGCAGTACTTC
CDR3: CSVYNNEQYF

size: many
V: TRBV13
D: -
length: 18
J: TRBJ1-6
DNA: TGTGCCAGCTCGTCAGGACACTCAAGGAGCTCCTATAATTCACCCCTCCACTTT
CDR3: CASSSGHSRSSYNSPLHF

size: few
V: TRBV7-2
D: -
length: 13
J: TRBJ1-2
DNA: TGTGCCAGCAGCTTAAGGACGATAGAAGGCTACACCTTC
CDR3: CASSLRTIEGYTF

size: medium-sized
V: TRBV2
D: TRBD2
length: 17
J: TRBJ2-7
DNA: TGTGCCAGCAGTGATACGGTAGCGGGGGCCCTCTCCTACGAGCAGTACTTC
CDR3: CASSDTVAGALSYEQYF

size: -
V: TRBV7-2
D: -
length: 15
J: TRBJ2-6
DNA: TGTGCCAGCAGCTTAGCCGGGGCTGGGGCCAACGTCCTGACTTTC
CDR3: CASSLAGAGANVLTF

size: few
V: TRBV9
D: -
length: 14
J: TRBJ2-1
DNA: TGTGCCAGCAGCGCAGGCTACTCCTACAATGAGCAGTTCTTC
CDR3: CASSAGYSYNEQFF

size: -
V: TRBV30
D: TRBD1
length: 14
J: TRBJ1-5
DNA: TGTGCCTGGAGTGGGACAGGGGACGATCAGCCCCAGCATTTT
CDR3: CAWSGTGDDQPQHF

size: few
V: TRBV13
D: -
length: 12
J: TRBJ2-5
DNA: TGTGCCAGCAGCTTACGACAAGAGACCCAGTACTTC
CDR3: CASSLRQETQYF

size: few
V: TRBV29-1
D: -
length: 12
J: TRBJ1-2
DNA: TGCAGCTACTTACAGGGTGGCTATGGCTACACCTTC
CDR3: CSYLQGGYGYTF

size: few
V: TRBV2
D: TRBD2
length: 17
J: TRBJ2-3
DNA: TGTGCCAGCAGTGAATCTTCGAGCGGGGGGCGGTTAGATACGCAGTATTTT
CDR3: CASSESSSGGRLDTQYF

size: few
V: TRBV28
D: -
length: 15
J: TRBJ2-2
DNA: TGTGCCAGCAGTTTGGGGGGAGCGAACACCGGGGAGCTGTTTTTT
CDR3: CASSLGGANTGELFF

size: -
V: TRBV6-5
D: -
length: 14
J: TRBJ1-5
DNA: TGTGCCAGCAGTTACTCGAGTCAGAATCAGCCCCAGCATTTT
CDR3: CASSYSSQNQPQHF

size: -
V: TRBV6-5
D: TRBD2
length: 13
J: TRBJ2-5
DNA: TGTGCCAGCAGACTAGCGGGGCAGGAGACCCAGTACTTC
CDR3: CASRLAGQETQYF

size: many
V: TRBV29-1
D: -
length: 12
J: TRBJ1-1
DNA: TGCAGCGTTGAAACGGGCCGACTAGAGGCTTTCTTT
CDR3: CSVETGRLEAFF

size: -
V: TRBV6-5
D: -
length: 15
J: TRBJ2-3
DNA: TGTGCCAGCAGTAGGATCCGGGGATCCACAGATACGCAGTATTTT
CDR3: CASSRIRGSTDTQYF

size: -
V: TRBV4-3
D: TRBD1
length: 19
J: TRBJ1-5
DNA: TGCGCCAGCAGCCAAGAGGTGGGACAGGGGTTGGCCGGGAATCAGCCCCAGCATTTT
CDR3: CASSQEVGQGLAGNQPQHF

size: -
V: TRBV7-9
D: -
length: 14
J: TRBJ1-5
DNA: TGTGCCAGCAGCTCTACCAGGGCCGATCAGCCCCAGCATTTT
CDR3: CASSSTRADQPQHF

size: -
V: TRBV5-6
D: TRBD2
length: 16
J: TRBJ2-1
DNA: TGTGCCAGCAGTCGGAGGGGACTAGCGGGGGCACAAGGGCAGTTCTTC
CDR3: CASSRRGLAGAQGQFF

size: -
V: TRBV7-7
D: TRBD2
length: 14
J: TRBJ2-5
DNA: TGTGCTAGCAGCTTTCTAGCGGGGCAAGAGACCCAGTACTTC
CDR3: CASSFLAGQETQYF

size: many
V: TRBV7-2
D: -
length: 13
J: TRBJ2-7
DNA: TGTGCCAGCAGCCCCGGTGTGAGTCGCGAGCAGTACTTC
CDR3: CASSPGVSREQYF

size: -
V: TRBV5-8
D: -
length: 16
J: TRBJ2-5
DNA: TGTGCCAGCAGCTCGGGAAGGGACGGGGGCCAGGAGACCCAGTACTTC
CDR3: CASSSGRDGGQETQYF

size: few
V: TRBV5-6
D: TRBD2
length: 14
J: TRBJ2-7
DNA: TGTGCCAGCAGCTCTAGCGGGGGAACCTACGAGCAGTACTTC
CDR3: CASSSSGGTYEQYF

size: few
V: TRBV11-2
D: -
length: 14
J: TRBJ2-3
DNA: TGTGCCAGCAGCTTAGGGTGGGCTGCAGATACGCAGTATTTT
CDR3: CASSLGWAADTQYF

size: -
V: TRBV11-3
D: TRBD1
length: 15
J: TRBJ2-7
DNA: TGTGCCAGCAGCTTCGCCGGGACAGGGGCGTACGAGCAGTACTTC
CDR3: CASSFAGTGAYEQYF

size: few
V: TRBV9
D: -
length: 14
J: TRBJ1-4
DNA: TGTGCCAGCAGCGTAGATCACAGTAGTGAAAAACTGTTTTTT
CDR3: CASSVDHSSEKLFF

size: once
V: TRBV9
D: -
length: 14
J: TRBJ1-5
DNA: TGTGCCAGCAGCGTAGCTCAAGGCAATCAGCCCCAGCATTTT
CDR3: CASSVAQGNQPQHF

size: few
V: TRBV4-3
D: -
length: 14
J: TRBJ1-5
DNA: TGCGCCAGCAGCCAAGATAGGCGAAATCAGCCCCAGCATTTT
CDR3: CASSQDRRNQPQHF